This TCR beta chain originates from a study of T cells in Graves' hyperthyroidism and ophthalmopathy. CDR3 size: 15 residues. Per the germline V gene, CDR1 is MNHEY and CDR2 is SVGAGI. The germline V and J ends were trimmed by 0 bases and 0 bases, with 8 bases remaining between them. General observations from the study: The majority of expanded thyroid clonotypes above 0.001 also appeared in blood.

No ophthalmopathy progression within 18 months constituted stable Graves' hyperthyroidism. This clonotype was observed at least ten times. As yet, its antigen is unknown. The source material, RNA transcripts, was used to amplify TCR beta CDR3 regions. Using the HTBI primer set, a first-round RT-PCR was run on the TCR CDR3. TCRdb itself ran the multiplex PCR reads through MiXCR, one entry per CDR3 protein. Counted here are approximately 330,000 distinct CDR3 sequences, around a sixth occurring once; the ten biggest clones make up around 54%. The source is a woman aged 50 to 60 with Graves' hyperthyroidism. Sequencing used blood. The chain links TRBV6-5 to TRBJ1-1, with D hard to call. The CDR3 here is CASSYSDGMNTEAFF. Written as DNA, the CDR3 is TGTGCCAGCAGTTACTCGGACGGGATGAACACTGAAGCTTTCTTT.